This TCR beta chain appears in the sequencing data of a study of T cell responses to AZD1222 COVID-19 vaccine. On the study more broadly: Pooled samples include second doses given at about 4 or 12 weeks.

General observations from the study: Donors were largely white British and mainly female; clonal diversity was possibly underestimated. At baseline, seropositivity was found in only a handful of AZD1222 recipients.

Here immunoSEQ multiplex PCR was the method, and the copy in TCRdb shows in-frame clones only, minus some. This sample yields about 140,000 clones, of which around 88% are seen a single time; roughly 3% belongs to the top ten. This clone was seen once. Its antigen is still unknown. Trimming took 6 bases from V and 6 from J, leaving 11 bases between them. Germline values: CDR1 MDHEN, CDR2 SYDVKM. The CDR3 runs to 12 residues. This chain joins TRBV28 and TRBJ1-1; no clear D. The material was peripheral blood, obtained on day 0 of AZD1222 vaccination. This TCR derives from an adult in good health. Here the CDR3 reads CASRPGAAEAFF. The CDR3, as DNA: TGTGCCAGCAGGCCAGGTGCGGCTGAAGCTTTCTTT. The variable domain in full, completed from reference TRBV28 and TRBJ1-1, reads DVKVTQSSRYLVKRTGEKVFLECVQDMDHENMFWYRQDPGLGLRLIYFSYDVKMKEKGDIPEGYSVSREKKERFSLILESASTNQTSMYLCASRPGAAEAFFGQGTRLTVV.